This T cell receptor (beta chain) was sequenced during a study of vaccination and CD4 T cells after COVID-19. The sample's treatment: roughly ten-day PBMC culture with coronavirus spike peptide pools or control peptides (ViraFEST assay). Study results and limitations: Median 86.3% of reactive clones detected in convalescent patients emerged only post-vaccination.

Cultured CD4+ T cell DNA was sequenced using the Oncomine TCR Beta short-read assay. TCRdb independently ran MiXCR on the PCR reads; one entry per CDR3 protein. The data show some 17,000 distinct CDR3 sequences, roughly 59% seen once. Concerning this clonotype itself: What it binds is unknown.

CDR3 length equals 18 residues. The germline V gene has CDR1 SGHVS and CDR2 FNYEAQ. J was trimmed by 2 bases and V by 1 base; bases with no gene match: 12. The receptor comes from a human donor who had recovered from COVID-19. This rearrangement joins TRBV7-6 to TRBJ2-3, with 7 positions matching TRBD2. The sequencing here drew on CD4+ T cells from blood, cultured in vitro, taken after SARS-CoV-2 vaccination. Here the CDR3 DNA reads TGTGCCAGCAGCTTAGGTCCTAGCGGAGGCCAGAACACAGATACGCAGTATTTT. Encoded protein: CASSLGPSGGQNTDTQYF.